One sample yielded the 27 T cell receptor beta chains listed below, sequenced in a study of tumor-infiltrating T cells and Merkel cell polyomavirus (dated by TCRdb to about 2017). Regarding the research as a whole: CD8+ T cells specific for the Merkel cell polyomavirus KLL epitope were examined in Merkel cell carcinoma patients.

Libraries came from the immunoSEQ multiplex PCR assay. The source is immuneACCESS, and TCRdb retained only in-frame sequences with V and J called. Part of the clones is not carried over; for the studies checked, unresolved V genes explain less than half of this, and the remainder is unexplained. The sample has 25,000 or so clones on record, 70% to 90% of them singletons. The top ten hold approximately 3% of the sample. All patients' tumors stained robustly positive for Merkel cell polyomavirus Large T antigen by immunohistochemistry. The sequencing sample was made of lymph node tissue. Receptors originate from a man between 45 and 60 years old with Merkel cell carcinoma.

The chain couples TRBV7-3 to TRBJ2-7; 7 bases agree with TRBD1. CDR3 length: 13 residues. Germline V gene lookup returns CDR1 SGHTA and CDR2 FQGTGA. V was pared by 5 bases and J by 2 bases, with 3 bases of the junction left unmatched. The CDR3 sequence is CASSQGDTYEQYF. CDR3 bases: TGTGCCAGCAGCCAGGGGGATACCTACGAGCAGTACTTC.

V usage is TRBV5-4 and J usage is TRBJ2-2; TRBD2 agrees at 9 bases. This CDR3 is 15 amino acids long. Germline V CDR1 and CDR2: SGHNT, YYREEE (reference sequence). V shed 4 bases and J 3 bases; nucleotides not matched to a gene: 4. The CDR3 loop reads CASSPRGGDTGELFF. CDR3 in DNA: TGTGCCAGCAGCCCCCGCGGGGGGGACACCGGGGAGCTGTTTTTT.

The V call is TRBV18, the J call TRBJ2-3; D call uncertain. V was clipped by 2 bases and J by 6 bases, with 6 bases between them. Germline CDR1 reads KGHSH; CDR2 reads LQKENI. The CDR3 sequence is 12 residues long. The CDR3 DNA sequence: TGTGCCAGCTCACCAGAGAGGGATACGCAGTATTTT. Residues: CASSPERDTQYF.

The chain couples TRBV2 to TRBJ2-2; the match to TRBD2 covers 8 bases. Germline lookup yields CDR1 SNHLY and CDR2 FYNNEI. There are 12 residues in the CDR3. Here the CDR3 reads CASGGGTGELFF. DNA for the CDR3: TGTGCTTCGGGGGGGGGCACCGGGGAGCTGTTTTTT.

The CDR3 reads CASSSKAGTSYNEQFF. In DNA, the CDR3 is TGTGCCAGCAGCTCGAAAGCGGGGACATCCTACAATGAGCAGTTCTTC. The chain couples TRBV5-4 to TRBJ2-1, with D maybe TRBD2 (7 bases). V was cut by 3 bases and J by 1 base, with 14 bases left in between. Germline loops: CDR1 SGHNT, CDR2 YYREEE (reference sequence). The CDR3 spans 16 residues.

The chain employs TRBV29-1 and TRBJ1-1, with a possible D match to TRBD1 (5 bases). Trimming shortened V by 7 bases and J by 3 bases, and 12 bases separated the two germline ends. In germline, CDR1 is SQVTM, CDR2 ANQGSEA. The CDR3 is 12 amino acids. The CDR3, as DNA: TGCAGCGCACCGGACACCCACACTGAAGCTTTCTTT. As protein: CSAPDTHTEAFF.

The genes are TRBV18 and TRBJ2-7, with D perhaps matching TRBD1 (5 bases). The CDR3 is 14 amino acids. Per the germline V gene, CDR1 is KGHSH and CDR2 is LQKENI. The V and J ends lost 6 bases and 0 bases respectively, with 12 bases between them. The CDR3 spells CASSAQGFSYEQYF. The DNA for the CDR3 is TGTGCCAGCTCGGCTCAGGGTTTCTCCTACGAGCAGTACTTC.

This clone was recorded once. This sequence joins TRBV6-6 and TRBJ2-7; a weak D match, TRBD1 (6 bases). V lost 6 bases to trimming and J lost 3 bases, with 12 bases between them. CDR1 is MNHNY, CDR2 SVGAGI, per germline (reference sequence). CDR3 length equals 13 residues. The DNA for the CDR3 is TGTGCCAGCAGATTGGACAGCAGCTACGAGCAGTACTTC. Translating gives CASRLDSSYEQYF.

The chain combines TRBV23-1 with TRBJ2-1; maybe TRBD1 (6 bases). TRBV23-1 is an ORF for which the function is uncertain. The CDR3 runs to 14 residues. Trimming shortened V by 4 bases and J by 6 bases, and 13 bases separated the two germline ends. CDR3 loop: CASSLPGDPNEQFF. Written as DNA, the CDR3 is TGCGCCAGCAGTCTGCCAGGGGACCCCAATGAGCAGTTCTTC.

This clone was seen more than once but under ten times. V and J are TRBV5-6 and TRBJ1-1; a possible D gene is TRBD1 (5 bases). The germline V gene has CDR1 SGHDT and CDR2 YYEEEE. Trimming shortened V by 4 bases and J by 10 bases, and 11 bases separated the two germline ends. The CDR3 covers 11 residues. The CDR3 sequence is CASSRGQGAFF. As DNA, the CDR3 is TGTGCCAGCAGCCGCGGACAAGGAGCTTTCTTT.

CDR3 sequence: CASSFSRVGNTEAFF. The CDR3 DNA reads TGTGCCAGCAGTTTCAGCAGGGTGGGGAACACTGAAGCTTTCTTT. The chain is built from TRBV27 and TRBJ1-1; a weak D match, TRBD1 (5 bases). Per the germline V gene, CDR1 is MNHEY and CDR2 is SMNVEV (reference sequence). V lost 3 bases to trimming and J lost 1 base, with 12 bases between them. This CDR3 contains 15 residues.

The J gene is TRBJ2-7, the V gene TRBV7-2; a weak D match, TRBD2 (5 bases). The V end lost 1 base, the J end lost 2 bases, and 12 bases lay between the germline ends. The CDR3 totals 15 residues. Germline CDR1 is SGHTA and CDR2 is FQGNSA. CDR3 nucleotides: TGTGCCAGCAGCTTAGGACTACCTGCCACCTACGAGCAGTACTTC. Its translation is CASSLGLPATYEQYF.

The chain has TRBV28 and TRBJ1-1; 7 nucleotides line up with TRBD1. The CDR3 totals 13 residues. CDR1 MDHEN and CDR2 SYDVKM come from the germline V gene. V was clipped by 7 bases and J by 6 bases; unmatched bases: 8. The chain's CDR3 is CASIETGLSEAFF. CDR3 bases: TGTGCCAGCATCGAGACAGGGTTATCTGAAGCTTTCTTT.

This chain joins TRBV6-4 and TRBJ2-3, with D uncertain. The CDR3 has 13 residues. V gave up 0 bases and J gave up 2 bases, with 3 bases separating them. Germline V gene sequence: CDR1 MRHNA, CDR2 SNTAGT. In nucleotides, the CDR3 is TGTGCCAGCAGTGACTCTTACACAGATACGCAGTATTTT. Protein: CASSDSYTDTQYF.

The J gene is TRBJ2-1, the V gene TRBV2; TRBD1 agrees at 7 bases. J gave up 2 bases and V 6 bases, and 7 bases lay outside the gene matches. CDR1 and CDR2 (germline): SNHLY, FYNNEI. The CDR3 extends over 15 amino acids. In DNA form, the CDR3 reads TGTGCCAGCAGAGTCGACAGGGTACCCTACAATGAGCAGTTCTTC. Protein product: CASRVDRVPYNEQFF.

The V and J genes are TRBV30 and TRBJ2-3, with 9 bases that match TRBD2. With V trimmed by 2 bases and J by 6 bases, 3 bases remained unmatched. The CDR3 length is 13 residues. Germline-derived CDR1 and CDR2 are GTSNPN and SVGIG (reference sequence). The CDR3 DNA reads as TGTGCCTGGAGTCGGCGGGAGGGGGATACGCAGTATTTT. This gives the protein CAWSRREGDTQYF.

The V call is TRBV6-1, the J call TRBJ1-5; possible D gene TRBD1, 6 bases. Germline CDR1 MNHNS, CDR2 SASEGT. The CDR3 contains 14 residues. Between the trimmed V and J ends, which lost 10 bases and 2 bases, there was a span of 15 bases. As DNA, the CDR3 is TGTGCCACGAGACGGGGGGGCGGCAATCAGCCCCAGCATTTT. As protein: CATRRGGGNQPQHF.

The V gene is TRBV7-9, the J gene TRBJ1-5; D remains unclear. The CDR3 loop spans 15 amino acids. CDR1 and CDR2 from the germline V gene are SEHNR and FQNEAQ (reference sequence). V shed 1 base and J shed 2 bases, with 9 bases lying between them. In nucleotides, the CDR3 is TGTGCCAGCAGCTTAGACAGTACCGGCAATCAGCCCCAGCATTTT. Its protein is CASSLDSTGNQPQHF.

V usage is TRBV23-1 and J usage is TRBJ2-1; TRBD2 aligns across 9 bases. TRBV23-1 is identified as an open reading frame with a role that is uncertain. Trimming took 2 bases from V and 0 from J; bases not matched to a gene: 20. This CDR3 comprises 22 residues. CDR3 in DNA: TGCGCCAGCAGTCAACTCGACCCCTCGAGACTAGCGGTGCCAAGCTCCTACAATGAGCAGTTCTTC. Translated: CASSQLDPSRLAVPSSYNEQFF.

This chain joins TRBV7-2 and TRBJ1-6, with 10 nucleotides matching TRBD1. The CDR3 totals 17 residues. V gave up 5 bases and J gave up 11 bases; unmatched junction bases: 15. The germline V gene encodes CDR1 SGHTA and CDR2 FQGNSA. The CDR3 nucleotides are TGTGCCAGCAGCCCCTCCGGGACAGGGGCCGTGTCGACACCCCTCCACTTT. Encoded protein: CASSPSGTGAVSTPLHF.

This chain uses TRBV5-1 with TRBJ1-2; 10 bases are shared with TRBD1. After removal of 4 bases from V and 7 bases from J, the junction contained 13 bases not matched to a gene. Looked up from germline, CDR1 is SGHRS and CDR2 is YFSETQ. CDR3 length equals 16 residues. The CDR3 nucleotides are TGCGCCAGCAGCAAGCCCTTGTCAGGACAGGGGGGTGGCTACACCTTC. Amino acids: CASSKPLSGQGGGYTF.

V gene TRBV12-5 combines with J gene TRBJ1-5, with a weak D call TRBD1 (5 bases). CDR1 is LGHNT and CDR2 is FRNRAP in the germline V gene. The CDR3 totals 12 residues. V was clipped by 6 bases and J by 9 bases, with 12 bases between them. The CDR3 DNA follows: TGTGCTAGTGGCCAGGGTCCGGGGCCCCAGCATTTT. This sequence encodes CASGQGPGPQHF.

This chain uses TRBV6-5 with TRBJ1-6; possibly TRBD1 for D (5 bases). Per germline, CDR1 MNHEY and CDR2 SVGAGI. This CDR3 contains 12 residues. V lost 5 bases and J 8 bases, leaving 7 bases between the germline ends. CDR3 protein: CASSRQYSPLHF. The CDR3 DNA sequence: TGTGCCAGCAGTAGACAGTATTCACCCCTCCACTTT.

The chain joins TRBV5-1 to TRBJ2-2, with 7 positions matching TRBD1. There are 15 residues in the CDR3. Germline V gene lookup returns CDR1 SGHRS and CDR2 YFSETQ. J was trimmed by 5 bases and V by 5 bases; bases with no gene match: 9. In nucleotides, the CDR3 is TGCGCCAGCAGTTCGACAGGGCTCGGGACCGGGGAGCTGTTTTTT. Translation: CASSSTGLGTGELFF.

The rearrangement links TRBV10-3 to TRBJ2-2, with 8 bases matching TRBD1. With V trimmed by 6 bases and J by 1 base, 4 bases remained unmatched. The CDR3 consists of 15 residues. CDR1 ENHRY and CDR2 SYGVKD come from the germline V gene. CDR3: CAISPGQGNTGELFF. The DNA for the CDR3 is TGTGCCATCAGCCCCGGACAGGGGAACACCGGGGAGCTGTTTTTT.

The gene calls are TRBV19 and TRBJ1-6, with D unresolved. Germline V gives CDR1 LNHDA, CDR2 SQIVND (reference sequence). CDR3 length: 13 amino acids. The V end lost 4 bases, the J end lost 7 bases, and 8 bases lay between the germline ends. CDR3 sequence reads: CASSTGPNSPLHF. The CDR3 nucleotides are TGTGCCAGTAGTACCGGTCCAAATTCACCCCTCCACTTT.

The V and J genes are TRBV5-1 and TRBJ1-4; D gene unclear. There are 17 residues in the CDR3. The germline V gene has CDR1 SGHRS and CDR2 YFSETQ. The ends were cut back, 0 bases at V and 3 bases at J, with 15 bases in the middle. CDR3 in amino acids: CASSLEGGMASNEKLFF. The DNA of the CDR3 is TGCGCCAGCAGCTTGGAGGGAGGGATGGCGTCTAATGAAAAACTGTTTTTT.